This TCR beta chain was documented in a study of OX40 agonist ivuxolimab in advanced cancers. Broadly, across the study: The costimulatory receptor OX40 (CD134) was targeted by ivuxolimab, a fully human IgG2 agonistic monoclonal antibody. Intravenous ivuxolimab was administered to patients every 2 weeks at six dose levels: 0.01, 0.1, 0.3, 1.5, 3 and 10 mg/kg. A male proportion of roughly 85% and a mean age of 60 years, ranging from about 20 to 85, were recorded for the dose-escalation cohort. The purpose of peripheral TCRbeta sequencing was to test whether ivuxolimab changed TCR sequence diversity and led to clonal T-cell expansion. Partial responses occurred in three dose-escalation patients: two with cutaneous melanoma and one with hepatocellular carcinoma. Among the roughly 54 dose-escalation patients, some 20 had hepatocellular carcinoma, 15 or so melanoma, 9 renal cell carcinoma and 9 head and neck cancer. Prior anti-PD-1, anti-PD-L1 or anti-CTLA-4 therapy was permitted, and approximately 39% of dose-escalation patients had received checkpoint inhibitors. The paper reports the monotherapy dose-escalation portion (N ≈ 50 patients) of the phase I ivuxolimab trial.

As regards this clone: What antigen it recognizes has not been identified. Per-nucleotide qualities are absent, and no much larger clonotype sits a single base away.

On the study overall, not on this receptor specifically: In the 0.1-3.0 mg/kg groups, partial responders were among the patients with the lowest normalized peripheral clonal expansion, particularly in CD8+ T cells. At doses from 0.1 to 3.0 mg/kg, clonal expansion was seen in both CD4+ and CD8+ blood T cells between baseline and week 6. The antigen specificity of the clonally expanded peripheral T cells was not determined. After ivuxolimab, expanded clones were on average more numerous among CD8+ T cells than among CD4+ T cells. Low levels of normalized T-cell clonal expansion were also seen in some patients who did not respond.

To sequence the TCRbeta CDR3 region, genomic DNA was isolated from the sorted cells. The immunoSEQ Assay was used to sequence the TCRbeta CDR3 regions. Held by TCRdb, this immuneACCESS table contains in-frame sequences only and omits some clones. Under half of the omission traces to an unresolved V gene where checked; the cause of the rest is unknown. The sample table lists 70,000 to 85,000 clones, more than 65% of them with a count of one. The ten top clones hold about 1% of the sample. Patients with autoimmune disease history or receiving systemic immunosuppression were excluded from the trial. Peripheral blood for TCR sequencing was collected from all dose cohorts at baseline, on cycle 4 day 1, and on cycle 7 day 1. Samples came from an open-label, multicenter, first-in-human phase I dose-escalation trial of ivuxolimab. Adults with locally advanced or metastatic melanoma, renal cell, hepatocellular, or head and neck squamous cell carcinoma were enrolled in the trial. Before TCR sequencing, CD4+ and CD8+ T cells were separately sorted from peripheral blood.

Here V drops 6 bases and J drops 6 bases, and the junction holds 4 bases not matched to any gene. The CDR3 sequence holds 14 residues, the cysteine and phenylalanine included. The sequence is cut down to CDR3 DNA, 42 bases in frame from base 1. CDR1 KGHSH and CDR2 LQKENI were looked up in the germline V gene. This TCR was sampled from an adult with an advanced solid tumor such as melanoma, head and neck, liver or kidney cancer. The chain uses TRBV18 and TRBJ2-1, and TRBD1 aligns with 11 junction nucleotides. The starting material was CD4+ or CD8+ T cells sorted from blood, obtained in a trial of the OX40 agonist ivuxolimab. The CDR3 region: CASSFGTGGNEQFF. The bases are TGTGCCAGCTCGTTCGGGACAGGGGGCAATGAGCAGTTCTTC.